This entry features one TCR beta chain sequence. RNA in amounts of roughly 0.5 to 1 ug was reverse transcribed with random hexamers. TCRdb reprocessed the immunoSEQ multiplex PCR reads via MiXCR and lists one record per CDR3 protein. The sample contains roughly 130,000 distinct CDR3 sequences, approximately 95% of which appear only once. These data are taken from a study of CD8 T cells in Susac syndrome. Bulk CD8+ and CD4+ cells came from magnetic negative isolation; CD8+ TEMRA by FACS. Looked up from germline, CDR1 is GTSNPN and CDR2 is SVGIG (reference sequence). After removal of 0 bases from V and 0 bases from J, the junction contained 8 bases not matched to a gene. The CDR3 covers 18 residues.

The chain employs TRBV30 and TRBJ1-5; TRBD1 agrees at 10 bases. Material: CD4+ T cells from PBMCs. This TCR derives from a human donor with multiple sclerosis. CDR3 sequence (DNA): TGTGCCTGGAGTGTCGCGGCCGGGACAGGGGCTAGCAATCAGCCCCAGCATTTT. Amino acids: CAWSVAAGTGASNQPQHF.